The TCR beta chain under discussion was sequenced for a study of blood T cell repertoires in COVID-19. The CDR3 is 16 amino acids. Looked up from germline, CDR1 is GTSNPN and CDR2 is SVGIG (reference sequence). Trimming shortened V by 0 bases and J by 0 bases, and 12 bases separated the two germline ends. Only in-frame clones appear in the TCRdb table, and some are missing; sequencing was by immunoSEQ multiplex PCR. The sample records 250,000 to 350,000 clones, roughly 90% being singletons. V usage is TRBV30 and J usage is TRBJ1-3; the D gene is possibly TRBD1 (5 bases). Material: peripheral blood. This clonotype was obtained from a woman in her 50s with active or convalescent COVID-19. The CDR3 DNA reads TGTGCCTGGAGTGTCGTAGACAGCATCTCTGGAAACACCATATATTTT. Translating it yields CAWSVVDSISGNTIYF. The complete variable domain, with remaining parts taken from reference TRBV30 and TRBJ1-3, reads SQTIHQWPATLVQPVGSPLSLECTVEGTSNPNLYWYRQAAGRGLQLLFYSVGIGQISSEVPQNLSASRPQDRQFILSSKKLLLSDSGFYLCAWSVVDSISGNTIYFGEGSWLTVV.